These 6 T cell receptor beta chains came from one sample sequenced in a study of long-term antiretroviral therapy in people with HIV. At survey level, the immunoSEQ assay was run in its v3.0 version. TCRdb's table, derived via immunoSEQ multiplex PCR, lists solely in-frame clones and lacks some. The data hold 25,000 to 35,000 clones, with around 97% observed a single time. The sequences come from unsorted PBMCs, collected 6.9 years after starting antiretroviral therapy. The receptor source for this set is a man aged 25-40 years with HIV.

The chain employs TRBV15 and TRBJ2-5; D is perhaps TRBD2 (6 bases). Trimming removed 0 bases from V and 4 bases from J, with 15 bases in between. CDR3 length: 16 amino acids. Germline loops: CDR1 LNHNV, CDR2 YYDKDF (reference sequence). Here the CDR3 reads CATSRDGGRRVETQYF. As DNA, the CDR3 is TGTGCCACCAGCAGAGATGGAGGGAGACGGGTAGAGACCCAGTACTTC.

This clone was seen once. The chain recombines TRBV19 with TRBJ2-7; unclear D gene. Trimming removed 6 bases at V and 0 bases at J, with 15 bases between. Germline lookup yields CDR1 LNHDA and CDR2 SQIVND (reference sequence). The CDR3 is made up of 15 amino acids. CDR3 region: CASSTLHATSYEQYF. DNA for the CDR3: TGTGCCAGTAGCACACTCCATGCAACCTCCTACGAGCAGTACTTC.

The chain is built from TRBV19 and TRBJ2-7; D may be TRBD1 (5 bases). The CDR3 is made up of 13 amino acids. The germline V gene encodes CDR1 LNHDA and CDR2 SQIVND (reference sequence). The V end was cut by 2 bases, the J end by 6 bases, with 11 bases between. The CDR3 loop reads CASSIRGRGEQYF. CDR3 DNA: TGTGCCAGTAGTATAAGGGGCCGAGGCGAGCAGTACTTC.

CDR3 sequence reads: CASSQELAGGNTIYF. The CDR3, as DNA: TGCGCCAGCAGCCAAGAACTGGCAGGGGGAAACACCATATATTTT. The gene calls are TRBV4-3 and TRBJ1-3; a weak D match, TRBD1 (5 bases). V lost 0 bases, J lost 4 bases, and 10 bases lay in between. The germline gives CDR1 LGHNA, CDR2 YSLEER. The CDR3 totals 15 residues.

This rearrangement joins TRBV9 to TRBJ2-3; maybe TRBD2 (6 bases). Germline V gives CDR1 SGDLS, CDR2 YYNGEE. CDR3 length: 16 residues. With 0 bases removed from V and 0 bases from J, the gap between germline ends came to 11 bases. CDR3 protein: CASSVVFGGSTDTQYF. The CDR3 nucleotides are TGTGCCAGCAGCGTAGTATTCGGGGGTAGCACAGATACGCAGTATTTT.

The chain couples TRBV11-2 to TRBJ1-5; D gene uncertain. In germline, CDR1 is SGHAT, CDR2 FQNNGV. The CDR3 is 13 residues long. V dropped 2 bases and J dropped 3 bases, with 5 bases sitting between them. This CDR3 reads CASSLRSNQPQHF. The CDR3 DNA is TGTGCCAGCAGCTTAAGGTCCAATCAGCCCCAGCATTTT.